This T cell receptor (beta chain) originates from a study of long-term antiretroviral therapy in people with HIV (dated by TCRdb to between 2020 and 2023). As for the study more broadly: The earliest samples were collected about a decade before the 2015 WHO recommendation for immediate ART, when ART was typically delayed until CD4 counts fell. A retrospective serial study tested whether changes in peripheral blood TRB repertoire composition and diversity were associated with ART initiation and durable HIV suppression. A total of 192 cryopreserved PBMC samples came from approximately 30 adults with confirmed HIV infection and were collected serially over a mean of roughly 6 years (range 1-12). Among the approximately 30 participants with HIV, eleven were female. Test extractions of a monoclonal T-cell line alongside a few dozen polyclonal samples showed no cross-contamination during QIAcube processing. Broader findings and caveats from the paper: The repertoire was dominated across all time points by expanded TRB clones identified before ART initiation, although this dominance was seen to fluctuate and to decrease in many PLHIV after ART. Inferences about post-ART repertoire changes were limited because no data were available on ART adherence, viral resistance or therapy changes. The samples span the years 2004 to 2017, and the ART regimens used at that time may not be as effective as current regimens. Starting ART was linked to a significant rise in TRB diversity, yet even with long-term ART the diversity remained significantly lower than in transplant donor controls. Because pre-ART samples had limited cell numbers, profiling was done on unsorted PBMC rather than on sorted CD4+ and CD8+ T cells. Since PBMC availability was limited, sequencing covered only the TCR beta chain, with no alpha chain pairing. Narrower CDR3 length ranges were observed in HIV repertoires than in controls, and an antigen-experienced repertoire with only a slight naive shift after ART was suggested by the network structure.

Inclusion was restricted to participants for whom at least one PBMC sample before ART initiation and at least two post-ART samples were available. All participants with HIV were treated in the United States of America. Before DNA extraction, cryopreserved samples of roughly 0.9-11 million PBMC were thawed and washed. At the time of the earliest PBMC sample, participants with HIV were aged between roughly 20 and 54 years. PBMC samples were contributed by each participant from 1-4 timepoints before ART initiation and 2-8 timepoints after ART initiation, with a median of 7 samples. Serial HIV viral load, CD4+ T-cell count, ART history and demographic data were obtained for every participant. Using a Qiagen kit on a QIAcube, genomic DNA was extracted from unsorted PBMC, with samples processed in batches of 12. Concerning this clone itself: Its target antigen remains unknown. No per-base quality is available; no much larger clone lies one base away.

The immunoSEQ hsTCRB v3.0 assay was used at survey level resolution to sequence the TRB variable region. TRB sequencing targeted a depth of roughly 35,000-50,000 T-cell genomes per sample. TRB libraries were pooled and sequenced on an Illumina MiSeq using a v3 150-cycle kit. The source study handled its data this way. Repertoire analysis was run in R within a reproducible Nextflow workflow that covered QC, data transformation and analysis. LymphoSeq2, an R package for exploring AIRR-Seq data, was used to implement the custom analyses. Four samples that produced fewer than 5000 total TRB sequences were removed, so approximately 190 HIV repertoires were analyzed. Among the roughly 190 retained HIV repertoires, more than 55 were collected before ART initiation and around 130 after ART initiation. Each repertoire was downsampled to 5000 TRB nucleotide sequences, and summary statistics were averaged across 100 downsampling iterations. Only TRB sequences with CDR3 regions of at least seven amino acids were retained for analysis. Two measures captured diversity: a Shannon entropy-derived clonality score and the Gini coefficient. In the repertoire networks, any two of the top 5000 CDR3 amino acid sequences were linked whenever the two sequences differed by an edit distance of one. GLIPH2 predicted antigen specificity groups and MHC restriction for TRB CDR3 amino acid sequences. To flag known CMV, EBV, HIV or tissue antigen associations, CDR3 amino acid sequences were matched against VDJdb and McPAS-TCR. Pre-ART, post-ART and control groups were compared with Wilcoxon signed-rank tests and Holm-Bonferroni correction. In TCRdb, the immuneACCESS table is reduced to in-frame sequences with V and J assigned. These tables do not hold every clone; where another copy was compared, an unresolved V gene accounts for under half, and the others remain unexplained. Clonal size and the V and J genes are those of that table, whereas D and trimming came from the DNA. The sample yields around 30,000 clones; around 85% were counted once. The leading ten clones occupy about 4.4% of the sample.

The CDR3 has 14 amino acids, counting the end cysteine and phenylalanine. Only CDR3 DNA is held: 42 bases, read in frame from base 1. V sheds 4 bases and J sheds 5 bases, leaving 11 bases between their ends. Per the germline V gene (reference sequence), SEHNR is the CDR1 and FQNEAQ is the CDR2. This receptor chain uses TRBV7-9 and TRBJ1-4, and TRBD1 may be the D gene, going by 5 matching bases. This sample comprised unsorted PBMCs, obtained roughly 3.5 years after starting antiretroviral therapy. The sequence came from a young man with HIV. The DNA is TGTGCCAGCAGCTATCGGGACCTCAATGAAAAACTGTTTTTT. The translation is CASSYRDLNEKLFF.